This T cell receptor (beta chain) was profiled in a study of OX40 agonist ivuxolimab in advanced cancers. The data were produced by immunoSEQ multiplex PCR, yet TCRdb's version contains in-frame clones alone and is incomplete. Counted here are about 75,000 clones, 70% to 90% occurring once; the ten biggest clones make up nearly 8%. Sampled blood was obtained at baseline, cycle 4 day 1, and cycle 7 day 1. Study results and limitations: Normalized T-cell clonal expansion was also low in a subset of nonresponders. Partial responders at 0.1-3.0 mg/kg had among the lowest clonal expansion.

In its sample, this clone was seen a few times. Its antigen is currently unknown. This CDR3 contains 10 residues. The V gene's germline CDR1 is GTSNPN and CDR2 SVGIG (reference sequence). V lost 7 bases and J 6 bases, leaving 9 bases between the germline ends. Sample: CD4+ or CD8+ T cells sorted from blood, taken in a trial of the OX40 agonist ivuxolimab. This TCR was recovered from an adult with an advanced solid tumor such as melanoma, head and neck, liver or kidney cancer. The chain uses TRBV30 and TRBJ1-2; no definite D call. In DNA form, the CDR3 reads TGTGCCTCGGCGGTGGATGGCTACACCTTC. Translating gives CASAVDGYTF.